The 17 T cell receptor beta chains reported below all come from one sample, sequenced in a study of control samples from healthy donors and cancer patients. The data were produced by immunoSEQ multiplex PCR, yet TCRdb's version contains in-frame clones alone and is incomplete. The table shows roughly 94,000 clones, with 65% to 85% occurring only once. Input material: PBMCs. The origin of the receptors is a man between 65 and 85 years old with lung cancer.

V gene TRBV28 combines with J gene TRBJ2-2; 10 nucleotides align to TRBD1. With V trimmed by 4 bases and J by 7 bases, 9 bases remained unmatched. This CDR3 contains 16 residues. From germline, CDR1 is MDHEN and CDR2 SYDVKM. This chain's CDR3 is CASSSRSTGGFGELFF. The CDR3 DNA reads TGTGCCAGCAGTTCGCGGTCGACAGGGGGCTTCGGGGAGCTGTTTTTT.

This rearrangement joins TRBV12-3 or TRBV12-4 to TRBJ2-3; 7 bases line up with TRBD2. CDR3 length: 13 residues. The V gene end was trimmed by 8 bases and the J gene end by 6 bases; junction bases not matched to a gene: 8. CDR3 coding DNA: TGTGCCAGCGGGGGGGTCCTTTTGGATACGCAGTATTTT. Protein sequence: CASGGVLLDTQYF.

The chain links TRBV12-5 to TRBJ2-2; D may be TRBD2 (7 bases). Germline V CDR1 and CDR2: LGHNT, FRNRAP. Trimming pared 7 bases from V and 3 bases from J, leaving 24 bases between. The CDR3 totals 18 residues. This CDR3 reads CASAASHGRGGDTGELFF. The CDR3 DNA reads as TGTGCTAGTGCCGCATCTCACGGTCGAGGGGGGGACACCGGGGAGCTGTTTTTT.

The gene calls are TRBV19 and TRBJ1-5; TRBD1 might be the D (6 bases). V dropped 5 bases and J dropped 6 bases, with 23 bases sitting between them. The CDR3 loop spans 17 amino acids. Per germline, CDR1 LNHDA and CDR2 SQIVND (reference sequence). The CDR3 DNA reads TGTGCCAGTAGTCCTTGGACAGTGGGTTCGGGTGGTCAGCCCCAGCATTTT. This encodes CASSPWTVGSGGQPQHF. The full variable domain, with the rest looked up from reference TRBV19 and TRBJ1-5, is DGGITQSPKYLFRKEGQNVTLSCEQNLNHDAMYWYRQDPGQGLRLIYYSQIVNDFQKGDIAEGYSVSREKKESFPLTVTSAQKNPTAFYLCASSPWTVGSGGQPQHFGDGTRLSIL.

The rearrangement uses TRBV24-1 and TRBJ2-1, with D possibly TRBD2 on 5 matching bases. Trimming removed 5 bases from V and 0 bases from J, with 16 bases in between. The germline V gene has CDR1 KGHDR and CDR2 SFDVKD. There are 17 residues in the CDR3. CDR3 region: CATSAVQARGSYNEQFF. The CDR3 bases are TGTGCCACCAGTGCGGTCCAGGCTCGGGGCTCCTACAATGAGCAGTTCTTC.

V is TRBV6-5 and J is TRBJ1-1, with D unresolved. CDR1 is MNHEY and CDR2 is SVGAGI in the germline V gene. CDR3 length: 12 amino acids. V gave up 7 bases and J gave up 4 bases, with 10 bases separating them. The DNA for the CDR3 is TGTGCCAGCATTCGGGGAAGCACTGAAGCTTTCTTT. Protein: CASIRGSTEAFF.

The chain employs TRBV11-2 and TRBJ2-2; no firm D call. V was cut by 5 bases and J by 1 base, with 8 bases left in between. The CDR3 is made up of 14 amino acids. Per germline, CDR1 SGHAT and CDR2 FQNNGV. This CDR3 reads CASSPRQNTGELFF. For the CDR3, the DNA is TGTGCCAGCAGCCCCAGACAGAACACCGGGGAGCTGTTTTTT.

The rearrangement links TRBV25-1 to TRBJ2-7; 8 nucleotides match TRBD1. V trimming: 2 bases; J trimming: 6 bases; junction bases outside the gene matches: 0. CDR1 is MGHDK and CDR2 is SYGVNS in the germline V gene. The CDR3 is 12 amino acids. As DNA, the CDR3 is TGTGCCAGCAGTGAAGGACAGGGCGAGCAGTACTTC. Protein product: CASSEGQGEQYF.

CDR3 DNA sequence: TGTGCCAGCAGGAAGGAAGATACGCAGTATTTT. This translates into CASRKEDTQYF. This rearrangement joins TRBV2 to TRBJ2-3; D is unresolved. The CDR3 spans 11 residues. In germline, CDR1 is SNHLY, CDR2 FYNNEI. Trimming took off 6 bases at V and 5 bases at J, with 6 bases between the two ends.

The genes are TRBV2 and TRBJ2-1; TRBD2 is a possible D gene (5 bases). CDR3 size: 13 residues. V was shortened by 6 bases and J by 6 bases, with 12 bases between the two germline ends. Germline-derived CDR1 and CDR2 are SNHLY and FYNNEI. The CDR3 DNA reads TGTGCCAGCAGATTCGCGGCGGGCAATGAGCAGTTCTTC. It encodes CASRFAAGNEQFF.

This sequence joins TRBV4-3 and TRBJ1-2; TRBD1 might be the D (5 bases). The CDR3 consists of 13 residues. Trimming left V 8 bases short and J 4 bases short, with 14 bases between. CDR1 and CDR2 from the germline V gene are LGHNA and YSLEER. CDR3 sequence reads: CASDGGRPYGYTF. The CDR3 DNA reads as TGCGCCAGCGACGGGGGACGGCCCTATGGCTACACCTTC.

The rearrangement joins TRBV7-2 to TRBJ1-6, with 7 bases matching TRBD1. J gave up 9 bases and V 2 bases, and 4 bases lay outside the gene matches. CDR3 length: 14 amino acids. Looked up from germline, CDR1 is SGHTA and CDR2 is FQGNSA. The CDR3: CASSLTGAASPLHF. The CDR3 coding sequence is TGTGCCAGCAGCTTAACAGGGGCCGCTTCACCCCTCCACTTT.

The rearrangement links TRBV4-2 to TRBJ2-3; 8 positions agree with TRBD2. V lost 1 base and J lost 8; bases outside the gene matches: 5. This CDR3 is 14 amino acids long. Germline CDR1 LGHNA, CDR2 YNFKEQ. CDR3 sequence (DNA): TGTGCCAGCAGCCAAGCCCGGGGGGGTGGTACGCAGTATTTT. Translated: CASSQARGGGTQYF.

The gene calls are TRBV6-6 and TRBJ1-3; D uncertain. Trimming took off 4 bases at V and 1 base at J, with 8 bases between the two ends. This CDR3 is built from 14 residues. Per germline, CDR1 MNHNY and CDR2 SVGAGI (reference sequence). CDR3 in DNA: TGTGCCAGCAGTTCCGGGCTTTCTGGAAACACCATATATTTT. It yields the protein CASSSGLSGNTIYF.

The CDR3 DNA reads TGTGCCAGCAGTGAAGCGGTCACGGGACGGAGGGGCTATGGCTACACCTTC. Its translation: CASSEAVTGRRGYGYTF. This chain uses TRBV6-1 with TRBJ1-2; a possible D gene is TRBD1 (5 bases). Trimming took 0 bases from V and 4 from J, leaving 18 bases between them. The CDR3 extends over 17 amino acids. Germline CDR1 reads MNHNS; CDR2 reads SASEGT.

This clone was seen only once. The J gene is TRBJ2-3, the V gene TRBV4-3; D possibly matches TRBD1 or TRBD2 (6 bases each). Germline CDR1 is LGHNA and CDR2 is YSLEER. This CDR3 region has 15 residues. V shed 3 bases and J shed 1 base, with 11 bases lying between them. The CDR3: CASSQSGARTDTQYF. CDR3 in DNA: TGCGCCAGCAGCCAGTCGGGGGCCCGCACAGATACGCAGTATTTT.

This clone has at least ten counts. CDR3 protein: CASSYAASWQYF. The DNA of the CDR3 is TGTGCCAGCAGTTATGCGGCCTCATGGCAGTATTTT. The J gene is TRBJ2-3, the V gene TRBV11-2; D not certain. CDR1 is SGHAT and CDR2 is FQNNGV in the germline V gene. Between the trimmed V and J ends, which lost 6 bases and 11 bases, there was a span of 15 bases. The CDR3 runs 12 residues.